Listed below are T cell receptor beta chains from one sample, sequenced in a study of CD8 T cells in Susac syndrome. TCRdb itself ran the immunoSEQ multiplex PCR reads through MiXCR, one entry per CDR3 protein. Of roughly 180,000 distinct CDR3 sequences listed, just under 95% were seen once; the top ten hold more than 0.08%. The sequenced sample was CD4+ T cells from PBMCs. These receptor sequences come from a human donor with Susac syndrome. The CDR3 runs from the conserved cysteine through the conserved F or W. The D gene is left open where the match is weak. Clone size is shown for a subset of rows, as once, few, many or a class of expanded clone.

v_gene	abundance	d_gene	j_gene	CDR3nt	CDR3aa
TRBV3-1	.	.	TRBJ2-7	TGTGCCAGCAGCCAAGGTGGGGGCGAGCAGTACTTC	CASSQGGGEQYF
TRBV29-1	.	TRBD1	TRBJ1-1	TGCAGCGTTGGGGGGACAGGCGGGAACACTGAAGCTTTCTTT	CSVGGTGGNTEAFF
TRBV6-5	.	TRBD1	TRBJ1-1	TGTGCCAGCAGTTACCCTCCAGGGGGATCTACTGAAGCTTTCTTT	CASSYPPGGSTEAFF
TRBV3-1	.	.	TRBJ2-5	TGTGCCAGCAGTAATGCCGGGTTGGAGACCCAGTACTTC	CASSNAGLETQYF
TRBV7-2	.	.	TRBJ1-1	TGTGCCAGCAGCTTAGCCGGGCCCCGGACTGAAGCTTTCTTT	CASSLAGPRTEAFF
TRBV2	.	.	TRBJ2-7	TGTGCCAGCAGTGCACCCGACTCCTACGAGCAGTACTTC	CASSAPDSYEQYF
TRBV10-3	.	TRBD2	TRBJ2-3	TGTGCCATCAGTGAGAATCTAGCGGGAGCAGATACGCAGTATTTT	CAISENLAGADTQYF
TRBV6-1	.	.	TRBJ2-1	TGTGCCAGCAGTGAAGCCCGGGACTTTCCCGGTGAGCAGTTCTTC	CASSEARDFPGEQFF
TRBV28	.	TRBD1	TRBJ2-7	TGTGCCAGCAGTCTTGACAGGGGGCTCTCCTACGAGCAGTACTTC	CASSLDRGLSYEQYF
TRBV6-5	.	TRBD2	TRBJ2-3	TGTGCCAGCAGTTCCCCCCGCGTAGCGGGGGGGAAAGTCACAGATACGCAGTATTTT	CASSSPRVAGGKVTDTQYF
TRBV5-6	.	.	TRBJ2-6	TGTGCCAGCAGCGTCATCGAGCGGGCTGGGGCCAACGTCCTGACTTTC	CASSVIERAGANVLTF
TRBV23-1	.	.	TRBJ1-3	TGCGCCAGCAGCCTAGGCGGTCACATTACTGGAAACACCATATATTTT	CASSLGGHITGNTIYF
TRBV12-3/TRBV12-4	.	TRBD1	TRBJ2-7	TGTGCCAGCAGGCCGGGACAGAACTCCTACGAGCAGTACTTC	CASRPGQNSYEQYF
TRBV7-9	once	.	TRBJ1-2	TGTGCCAGCAGCCGAAATCCTGACAGGTTTCATTCCTATGGCTACACCTTC	CASSRNPDRFHSYGYTF
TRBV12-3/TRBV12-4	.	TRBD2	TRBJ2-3	TGTGCCAGCAAAAGACTAGGGACTACGGATACGCAGTATTTT	CASKRLGTTDTQYF
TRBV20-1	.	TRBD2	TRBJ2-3	TGCAGTGCTAGATCGGGGGGGACCTTCACAGATACGCAGTATTTT	CSARSGGTFTDTQYF
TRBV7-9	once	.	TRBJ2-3	TGTGCCAGCAGCTTATACAACAGGCCTAGCACAGATACGCAGTATTTT	CASSLYNRPSTDTQYF
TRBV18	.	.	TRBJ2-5	TGTGCCAGCTCACTGGAACAGACACCGTACCAAGAGACCCAGTACTTC	CASSLEQTPYQETQYF
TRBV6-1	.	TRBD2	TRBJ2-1	TGTGCCAGCAGACTAGCGGGGGGGCCGGGCAATGAGCAGTTCTTC	CASRLAGGPGNEQFF
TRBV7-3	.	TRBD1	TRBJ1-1	TGTGCCAGCAGACCCCGCGGGGTCCGGACAGGGGATGCTGAAGCTTTCTTT	CASRPRGVRTGDAEAFF
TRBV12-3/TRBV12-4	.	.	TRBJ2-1	TGTGCCAGCAGGGTAGGGACACCCATGGATGAGCAGTTCTTC	CASRVGTPMDEQFF
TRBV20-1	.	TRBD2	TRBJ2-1	TGCAGTGCTAAGAGCGGGAGGTCCGGTAATGAGCAGTTCTTC	CSAKSGRSGNEQFF
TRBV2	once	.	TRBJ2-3	TGTGCCAGCAGTAATCTCGGGTACATGACAGATACGCAGTATTTT	CASSNLGYMTDTQYF
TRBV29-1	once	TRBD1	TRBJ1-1	TGCAGCGTTAACACCAGGACAGGGTCGGGGGGGAGCGGCACTGAAGCTTTCTTT	CSVNTRTGSGGSGTEAFF
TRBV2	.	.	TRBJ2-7	TGTGCCAGCAGTGCTACATATGTGGGAGAGCAGTACTTC	CASSATYVGEQYF
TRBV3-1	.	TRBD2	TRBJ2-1	TGTGCCAGCAGTCCTAGCGGGGGGGCCGGGAATGAGCAGTTCTTC	CASSPSGGAGNEQFF
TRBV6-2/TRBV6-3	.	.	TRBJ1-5	TGTGCCAGCAGTTACTCGACCACAGGGCTTCAGCCCCAGCATTTT	CASSYSTTGLQPQHF
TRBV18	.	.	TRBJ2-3	TGTGCCAGCTCACCTACGACACCAGATACGCAGTATTTT	CASSPTTPDTQYF
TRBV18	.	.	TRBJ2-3	TGTGCCAGCTCACCTATCAAGTCTTCTAGCACAGATACGCAGTATTTT	CASSPIKSSSTDTQYF
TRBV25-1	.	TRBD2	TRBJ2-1	TGTGCCAGCAGGGCGGGGGGCCAAATCAGGAATGAGCAGTTCTTC	CASRAGGQIRNEQFF
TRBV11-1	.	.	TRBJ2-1	TGTGCCAGCAGCTTTAGCGGAGAGCAGTTCTTC	CASSFSGEQFF
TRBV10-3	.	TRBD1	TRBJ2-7	TGTGCCATCAGCCGACCGGGACAGTCCTACGAGCAGTACTTC	CAISRPGQSYEQYF
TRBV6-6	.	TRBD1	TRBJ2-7	TGTGCCAGCAGTCTAAGGGACAGGGGAGGCGAGCAGTACTTC	CASSLRDRGGEQYF
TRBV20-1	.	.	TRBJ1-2	TGCAGTGCTAGTTGGGGATTGAACTATGGCTACACCTTC	CSASWGLNYGYTF
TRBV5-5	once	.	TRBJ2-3	TGTGCCAGCAGCTTGTCCCCCCGTCGCAACACAGATACGCAGTATTTT	CASSLSPRRNTDTQYF
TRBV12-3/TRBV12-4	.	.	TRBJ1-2	TGTGCCAGCAGTTTAAATTCAGGGCGTGGCTACACCTTC	CASSLNSGRGYTF
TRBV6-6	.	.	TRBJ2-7	TGTGCCAGCAGTTACTTCCCTAGTCGGCACGAGCAGTACTTC	CASSYFPSRHEQYF
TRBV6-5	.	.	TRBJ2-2	TGTGCCACCAAGACAGCCAACACCGGGGAGCTGTTTTTT	CATKTANTGELFF
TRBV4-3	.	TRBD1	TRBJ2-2	TGCGCCAGCAGCCAAGGGTGGTTTGGACAGGGGGGCACCGGGGAGCTGTTTTTT	CASSQGWFGQGGTGELFF
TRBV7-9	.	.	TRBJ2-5	TGTGCCAGCAGTCTCGGGACCCGCCAAGAGACCCAGTACTTC	CASSLGTRQETQYF
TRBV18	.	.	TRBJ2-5	TGTGCCAGCTCACCACGGGGGGACCAAGAGACCCAGTACTTC	CASSPRGDQETQYF
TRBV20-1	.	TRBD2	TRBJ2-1	TGCAGTACCCCTACTAGCGTCTATGAGCAGTTCTTC	CSTPTSVYEQFF
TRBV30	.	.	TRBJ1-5	TGTGCCCTGGGAGGGGGTGGCAATCAGCCCCAGCATTTT	CALGGGGNQPQHF
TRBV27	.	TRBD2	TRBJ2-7	TGTGCCAGCAGTTTATCCGGATTCATAGCGGGAGAAGTTAGAGAGCAGTACTTC	CASSLSGFIAGEVREQYF
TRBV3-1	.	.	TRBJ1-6	TGTGCCAGCAGCCAAGAAACGGGAAATTCACCCCTCCACTTT	CASSQETGNSPLHF
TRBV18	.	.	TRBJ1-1	TGTGCCAGCTCACCAGTACTACAGGGAGCGGCTTTCTTT	CASSPVLQGAAFF
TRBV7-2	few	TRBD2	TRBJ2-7	TGTGCCAGCAGCTTGGGACTAGCAGGCGGCGAGCAGTACTTC	CASSLGLAGGEQYF
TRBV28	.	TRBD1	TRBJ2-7	TGTGCCAGCAGTTTTGAGTCGGGGACAGAATACGAGCAGTACTTC	CASSFESGTEYEQYF
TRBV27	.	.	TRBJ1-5	TGTGCCAGCAGTCCGACAGTAGTGCGGCCCCAGCATTTT	CASSPTVVRPQHF
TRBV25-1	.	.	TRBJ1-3	TGTGCCAGCAGTGAAAAGAAGGGGACTGGAAACACCATATATTTT	CASSEKKGTGNTIYF
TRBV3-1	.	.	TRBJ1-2	TGTGCCAGCAGCCAAGCGGCCTCAGGGAGAGGCTATGGCTACACCTTC	CASSQAASGRGYGYTF
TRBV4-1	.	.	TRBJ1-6	TGCGCCAGCAGCCAGGCTCTTACCACAAGCTTCGCCTATAATTCACCCCTCCACTTT	CASSQALTTSFAYNSPLHF
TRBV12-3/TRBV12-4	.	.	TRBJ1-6	TGTGCCAGCCTATTGAGGGCAGGGGCCGGATCACCCCTCCACTTT	CASLLRAGAGSPLHF
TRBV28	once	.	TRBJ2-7	TGTGCCAGCAGATTCGACGGAACCTACGAGCAGTACTTC	CASRFDGTYEQYF
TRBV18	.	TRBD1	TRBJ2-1	TGTGCCAGCTCACCGAGGACAGGGGTTTACAATGAGCAGTTCTTC	CASSPRTGVYNEQFF